Listed below are T cell receptor beta chains from one sample, sequenced in a study of beta chain features in type 1 diabetes. Sequencing used immunoSEQ multiplex PCR; TCRdb keeps in-frame clones, though not all of them. The table lists 300,000 to 400,000 clones, 11% of them singletons. Sequenced sample: naive CD4+ T cells from blood. All receptors come from a woman in her twenties or thirties in good health. The CDR3 runs from the conserved cysteine through the conserved F or W. The order of the fields is J gene, clone size, D gene, V gene, CDR3 DNA, CDR3 protein. D genes are given only for firm matches. The listing skips clone size in some rows; elsewhere it reads once, few, many or a size class.

TRBJ2-3 many . TRBV7-2 TGTGCCAGCAGATCGGAGGGCACGCAGTATTTT CASRSEGTQYF
TRBJ2-1 few . TRBV19 TGTGCCAGTAGTGGACGGACACGAAGCAATGAGCAGTTCTTC CASSGRTRSNEQFF
TRBJ2-1 . TRBD2 TRBV7-2 TGTGCCAGCAGCTTAGCGTCTAGCGGGTTCTACAATGAGCAGTTCTTC CASSLASSGFYNEQFF
TRBJ2-5 few . TRBV9 TGTGCCAGCAGCGTAAGAGCGGGTTCTCAAGAGACCCAGTACTTC CASSVRAGSQETQYF
TRBJ1-2 . TRBD1 TRBV4-3 TGCGCCAGCAGCACTTTGGGGACAGCTTTTTCCTATGGCTACACCTTC CASSTLGTAFSYGYTF
TRBJ2-1 . TRBD2 TRBV9 TGTGCCAGCAGCGTAACTACCCTAGCGGGCAACGTCCTAAGCTCCTACAATGAGCAGTTCTTC CASSVTTLAGNVLSSYNEQFF
TRBJ2-2 few . TRBV15 TGTGCCACCAGCAGAGATTACCTAGCAGGGGTCGCCGGGGAGCTGTTTTTT CATSRDYLAGVAGELFF
TRBJ2-5 few TRBD1 TRBV28 TGTGCCAGCAGTCCGGGACAGACCCAAGAGACCCAGTACTTC CASSPGQTQETQYF
TRBJ1-1 . TRBD1 TRBV14 TGTGCCAGCAGCCTATGGACAGGGGGTGGTACTGAAGCTTTCTTT CASSLWTGGGTEAFF
TRBJ2-7 many . TRBV4-3 TGCGCCAGCAGCCAAGGTACAGAGTCCTACGAGCAGTACTTC CASSQGTESYEQYF
TRBJ2-7 . . TRBV5-1 TGCGCCAGCAGCTTGGCCCGGGTTGACAGATCCTACGAGCAGTACTTC CASSLARVDRSYEQYF
TRBJ2-7 few . TRBV20-1 TGCAGTGCTAGATCCCCGGGCGAGCAGTACTTC CSARSPGEQYF
TRBJ1-1 few TRBD1 TRBV9 TGTGCCAGCACCTTACAGGGGGCAGACACTGAAGCTTTCTTT CASTLQGADTEAFF
TRBJ2-1 . TRBD2 TRBV11-2 TGTGCCAGCAGCTTAGAAGCGGGAGTACTTAATGAGCAGTTCTTC CASSLEAGVLNEQFF
TRBJ2-3 . . TRBV6-6 TGTGCCAGCGGTCGTAGAGGTGATACGCAGTATTTT CASGRRGDTQYF
TRBJ2-2 few TRBD1 TRBV4-3 TGCGCCAGCAGCCAACAATCGGACAGGGGGAACACCGGGGAGCTGTTTTTT CASSQQSDRGNTGELFF
TRBJ2-1 . TRBD2 TRBV4-2 TGTGCCAGCAGCCCATCGGGAGGGCCGGGCAATGAGCAGTTCTTC CASSPSGGPGNEQFF
TRBJ1-1 few . TRBV5-8 TGTGCCAGCAGCTCAGCAGGGAACACTGAAGCTTTCTTT CASSSAGNTEAFF
TRBJ1-5 . . TRBV19 TGTGCCAGTAGCAACCGGGACACCAATCAGCCCCAGCATTTT CASSNRDTNQPQHF
TRBJ2-3 . . TRBV2 TGTGCCAGCTTGTCGACAGATACGCAGTATTTT CASLSTDTQYF
TRBJ1-5 . . TRBV29-1 TGCAGCGTTGGCCCAGGGGGCAATCAGCCCCAGCATTTT CSVGPGGNQPQHF
TRBJ1-1 . . TRBV6-5 TGTGCCAGCAGTTCTCAGGCGGGTCGTGAAGCTTTCTTT CASSSQAGREAFF
TRBJ2-1 . . TRBV4-3 TGCGCCAGCAGCCAAGACAGGCTGCTCAATGAGCAGTTCTTC CASSQDRLLNEQFF
TRBJ2-2 . . TRBV7-7 TGTGCTAGCAGCGACGGACTGGTAGACACCGGGGAGCTGTTTTTT CASSDGLVDTGELFF